Shown below are 7 T cell receptor beta chains from a single sample sequenced in a study of cytomegalovirus exposure and HLA in healthy donors. PCR used 60 Vbeta primers and 13 Jbeta primers. The assay was immunoSEQ multiplex PCR, and TCRdb's table has in-frame clones only and misses some. Of over 100,000 clones in the sample, 70% were seen once. The source material was PBMCs. Receptors originate from a man younger than 45 in good health and CMV-seropositive.

As concerns this clone: The junction differs from germline at one of its ends, possibly a read error. The V gene is TRBV30, the J gene TRBJ2-4; D is undetermined. The CDR3 consists of 17 residues. Germline-derived CDR1 and CDR2 are GTSNPN and SVGIG (reference sequence). CDR3 sequence (DNA): TGTGTCTGGAGTGTCGGTCTCATCAGGCTAGCCAAAAACATTCAGTACTTC. Translation: CVWSVGLIRLAKNIQYF. The full variable domain, rest sourced from reference TRBV30 and TRBJ2-4, is SQTIHQWPATLVQPVGSPLSLECTVEGTSNPNLYWYRQAAGRGLQLLFYSVGIGQISSEVPQNLSASRPQDRQFILSSKKLLLSDSGFYLCVWSVGLIRLAKNIQYFGAGTRLSVL.

The rearrangement joins TRBV12-5 to TRBJ2-1, with D possibly matching TRBD2 (6 bases). The CDR3 totals 16 residues. The V end lost 0 bases, the J end lost 5 bases, and 14 bases lay between the germline ends. Germline V gives CDR1 LGHNT, CDR2 FRNRAP. The CDR3 DNA reads as TGTGCTAGTGGTTTGGTACTCCGCGGGGCGGACAATGAGCAGTTCTTC. Amino acid sequence: CASGLVLRGADNEQFF.

The rearrangement uses TRBV4-3 and TRBJ1-2; 8 bases fit TRBD1. Germline CDR1 and CDR2: LGHNA and YSLEER. With V trimmed by 4 bases and J by 3 bases, 16 bases remained unmatched. The CDR3 loop spans 18 amino acids. Here the CDR3 DNA reads TGCGCCAGCAGCCCTCCGGGCAGGGGGCGGTATAGCTACTATGGCTACACCTTC. Protein sequence: CASSPPGRGRYSYYGYTF.

The chain recombines TRBV5-6 with TRBJ2-2, with a weak D call TRBD2 (6 bases). The CDR3 consists of 18 residues. Per the germline V gene, CDR1 is SGHDT and CDR2 is YYEEEE. V lost 3 bases and J 0 bases, leaving 18 bases between the germline ends. CDR3 sequence: CASSSPLTSPSNTGELFF. The CDR3 DNA sequence: TGTGCCAGCAGCTCCCCTTTAACTAGCCCGTCGAACACCGGGGAGCTGTTTTTT.

The chain combines TRBV29-1 with TRBJ1-5; D is unresolved. Per germline, CDR1 SQVTM and CDR2 ANQGSEA. Trimming shortened V by 4 bases and J by 5 bases, and 9 bases separated the two germline ends. CDR3 length: 12 residues. CDR3 nucleotide sequence: TGCAGCGTTGCGAACGCGGATCAGCCCCAGCATTTT. It encodes CSVANADQPQHF.

J is TRBJ1-1 and V is TRBV7-9; possible D gene TRBD1, 5 bases. Germline CDR1 and CDR2: SEHNR and FQNEAQ (reference sequence). CDR3 length: 17 residues. V lost 1 base, J lost 3 bases, and 18 bases lay in between. The CDR3: CASSLGGWGVWDTEAFF. In DNA form, the CDR3 reads TGTGCCAGCAGCTTAGGGGGGTGGGGGGTCTGGGACACTGAAGCTTTCTTT.

The chain joins TRBV4-3 to TRBJ2-7, with D maybe TRBD2 (6 bases). The CDR3 consists of 21 residues. Germline CDR1 LGHNA, CDR2 YSLEER. Trimming left V 0 bases short and J 2 bases short, with 29 bases between. The chain's CDR3 is CASSQDKEPISQAGYTYEQYV. In nucleotides, the CDR3 is TGCGCCAGCAGCCAAGATAAAGAACCCATCTCGCAAGCGGGTTACACCTACGAGCAGTACGTC.